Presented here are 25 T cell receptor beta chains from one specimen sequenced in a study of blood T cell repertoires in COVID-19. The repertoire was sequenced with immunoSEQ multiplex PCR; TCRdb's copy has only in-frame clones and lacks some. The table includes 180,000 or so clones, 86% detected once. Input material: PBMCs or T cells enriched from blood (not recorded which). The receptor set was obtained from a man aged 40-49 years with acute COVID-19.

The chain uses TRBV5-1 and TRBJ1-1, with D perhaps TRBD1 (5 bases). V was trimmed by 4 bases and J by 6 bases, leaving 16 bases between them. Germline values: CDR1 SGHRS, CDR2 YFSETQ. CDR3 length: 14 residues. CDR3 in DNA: TGCGCCAGCAGCCTCGTAGGGGTCTCCCCTGAAGCTTTCTTT. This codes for CASSLVGVSPEAFF.

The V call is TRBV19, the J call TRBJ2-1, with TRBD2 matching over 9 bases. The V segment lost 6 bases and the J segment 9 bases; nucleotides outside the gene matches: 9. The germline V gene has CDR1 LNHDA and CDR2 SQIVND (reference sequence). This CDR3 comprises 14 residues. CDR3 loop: CASSYGLARTEQFF. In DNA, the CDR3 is TGTGCCAGTAGCTATGGACTAGCGAGGACTGAGCAGTTCTTC.

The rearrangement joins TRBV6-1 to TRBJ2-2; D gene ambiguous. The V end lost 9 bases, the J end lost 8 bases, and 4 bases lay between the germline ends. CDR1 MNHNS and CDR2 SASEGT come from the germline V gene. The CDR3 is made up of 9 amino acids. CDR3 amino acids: CARRGELFF. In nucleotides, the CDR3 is TGTGCCAGGAGGGGGGAGCTGTTTTTT.

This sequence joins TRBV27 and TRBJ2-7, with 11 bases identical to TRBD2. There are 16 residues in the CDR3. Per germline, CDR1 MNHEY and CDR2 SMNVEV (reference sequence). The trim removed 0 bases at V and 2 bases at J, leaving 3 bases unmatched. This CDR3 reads CASSLSGLAATYEQYF. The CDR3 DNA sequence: TGTGCCAGCAGTTTATCGGGACTAGCGGCGACCTACGAGCAGTACTTC.

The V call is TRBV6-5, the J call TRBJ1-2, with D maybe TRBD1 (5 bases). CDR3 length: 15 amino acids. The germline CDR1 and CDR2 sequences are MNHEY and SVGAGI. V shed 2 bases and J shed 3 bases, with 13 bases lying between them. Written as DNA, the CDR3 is TGTGCCAGCAGTTACGGGGCAGGGCTTTACTATGGCTACACCTTC. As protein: CASSYGAGLYYGYTF.

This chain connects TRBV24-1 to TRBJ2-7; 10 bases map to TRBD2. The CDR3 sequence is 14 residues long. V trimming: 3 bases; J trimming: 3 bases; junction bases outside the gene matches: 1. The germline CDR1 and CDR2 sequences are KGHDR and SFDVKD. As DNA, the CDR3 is TGTGCCACCAGTGATCAGCGGGAGGGCTACGAGCAGTACTTC. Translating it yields CATSDQREGYEQYF.

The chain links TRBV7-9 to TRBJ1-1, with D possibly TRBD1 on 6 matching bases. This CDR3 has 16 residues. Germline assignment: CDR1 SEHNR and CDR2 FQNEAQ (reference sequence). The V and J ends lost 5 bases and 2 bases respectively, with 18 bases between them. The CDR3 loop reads CASSAYLRDINTEAFF. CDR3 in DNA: TGTGCCAGCAGCGCTTATCTCCGGGACATTAACACTGAAGCTTTCTTT.

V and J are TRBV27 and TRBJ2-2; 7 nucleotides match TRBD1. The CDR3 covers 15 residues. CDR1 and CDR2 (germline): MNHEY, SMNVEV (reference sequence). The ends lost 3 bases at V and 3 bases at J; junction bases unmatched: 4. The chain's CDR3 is CASSFGDRYTGELFF. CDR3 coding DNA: TGTGCCAGCAGTTTTGGGGACAGATACACCGGGGAGCTGTTTTTT.

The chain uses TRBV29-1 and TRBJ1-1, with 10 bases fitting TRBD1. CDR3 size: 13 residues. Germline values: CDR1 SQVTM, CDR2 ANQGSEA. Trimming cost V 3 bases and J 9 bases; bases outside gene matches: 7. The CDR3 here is CSVDGQGVTKAFF. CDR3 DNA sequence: TGCAGCGTTGATGGACAGGGGGTGACTAAAGCTTTCTTT.

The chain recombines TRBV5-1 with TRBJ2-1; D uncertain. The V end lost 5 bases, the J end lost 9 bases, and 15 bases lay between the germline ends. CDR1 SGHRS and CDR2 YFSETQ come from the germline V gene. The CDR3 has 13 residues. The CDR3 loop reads CASSPPDSGEQFF. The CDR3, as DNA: TGCGCCAGCAGTCCACCAGACTCTGGTGAGCAGTTCTTC. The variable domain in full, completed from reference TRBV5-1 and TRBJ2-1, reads KAGVTQTPRYLIKTRGQQVTLSCSPISGHRSVSWYQQTPGQGLQFLFEYFSETQRNKGNFPGRFSGRQFSNSRSEMNVSTLELGDSALYLCASSPPDSGEQFFGPGTRLTVL.

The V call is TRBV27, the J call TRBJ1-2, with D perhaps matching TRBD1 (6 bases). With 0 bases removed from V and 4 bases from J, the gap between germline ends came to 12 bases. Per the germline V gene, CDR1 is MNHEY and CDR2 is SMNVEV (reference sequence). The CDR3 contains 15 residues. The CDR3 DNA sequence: TGTGCCAGCAGTTTATCTCCCAGGGGCGGCTATGGCTACACCTTC. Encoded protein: CASSLSPRGGYGYTF.

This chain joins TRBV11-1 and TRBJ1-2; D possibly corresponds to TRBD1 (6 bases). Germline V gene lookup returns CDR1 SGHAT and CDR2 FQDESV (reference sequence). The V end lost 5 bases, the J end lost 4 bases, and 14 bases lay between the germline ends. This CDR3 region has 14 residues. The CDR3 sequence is CASSENDRPYGYTF. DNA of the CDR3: TGTGCCAGCAGCGAAAATGACAGGCCCTATGGCTACACCTTC.

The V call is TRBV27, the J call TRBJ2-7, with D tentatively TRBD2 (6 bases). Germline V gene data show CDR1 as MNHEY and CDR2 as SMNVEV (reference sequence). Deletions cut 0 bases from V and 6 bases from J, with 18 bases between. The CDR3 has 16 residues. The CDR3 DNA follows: TGTGCCAGCAGTTTATCGGCGGGATTAGGGTCGGGCGAGCAGTACTTC. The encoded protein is CASSLSAGLGSGEQYF.

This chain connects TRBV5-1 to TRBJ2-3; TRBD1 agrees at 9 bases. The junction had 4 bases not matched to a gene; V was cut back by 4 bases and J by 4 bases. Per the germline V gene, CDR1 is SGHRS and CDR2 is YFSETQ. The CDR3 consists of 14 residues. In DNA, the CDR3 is TGCGCCAGCAGCCTTCGACAGGGGGCAGATACGCAGTATTTT. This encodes CASSLRQGADTQYF.

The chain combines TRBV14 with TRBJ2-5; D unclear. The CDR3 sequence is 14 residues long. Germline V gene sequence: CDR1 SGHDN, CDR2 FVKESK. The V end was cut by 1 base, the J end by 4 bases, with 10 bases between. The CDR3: CASSQGARSETQYF. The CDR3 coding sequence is TGTGCCAGCAGCCAAGGGGCCAGGTCAGAGACCCAGTACTTC. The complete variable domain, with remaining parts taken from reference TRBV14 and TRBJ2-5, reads EAGVTQFPSHSVIEKGQTVTLRCDPISGHDNLYWYRRVMGKEIKFLLHFVKESKQDESGMPNNRFLAERTGGTYSTLKVQPAELEDSGVYFCASSQGARSETQYFGPGTRLLVL.

CDR3: CATSDLLAPNTGELFF. The CDR3 DNA follows: TGTGCCACCAGTGATTTGCTGGCTCCGAACACCGGGGAGCTGTTTTTT. This sequence joins TRBV24-1 and TRBJ2-2; D remains unclear. V shed 0 bases and J shed 0 bases, with 7 bases lying between them. Germline loops: CDR1 KGHDR, CDR2 SFDVKD. This CDR3 is built from 16 residues.

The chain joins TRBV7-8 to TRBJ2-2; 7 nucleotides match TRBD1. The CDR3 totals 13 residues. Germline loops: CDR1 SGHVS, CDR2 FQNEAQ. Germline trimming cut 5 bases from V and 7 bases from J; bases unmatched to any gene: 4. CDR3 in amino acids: CASSRDRVGELFF. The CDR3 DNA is TGTGCCAGCAGCCGAGACAGGGTCGGGGAGCTGTTTTTT.

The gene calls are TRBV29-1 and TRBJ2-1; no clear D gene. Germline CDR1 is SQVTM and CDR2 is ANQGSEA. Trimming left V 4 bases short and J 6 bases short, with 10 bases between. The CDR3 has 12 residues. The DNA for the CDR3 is TGCAGCGTTGGACACCTCCTCAATGAGCAGTTCTTC. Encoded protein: CSVGHLLNEQFF.

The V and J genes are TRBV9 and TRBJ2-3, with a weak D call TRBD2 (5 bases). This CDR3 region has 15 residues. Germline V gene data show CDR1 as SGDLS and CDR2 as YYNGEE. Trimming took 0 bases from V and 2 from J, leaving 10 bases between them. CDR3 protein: CASSVVRGDTDTQYF. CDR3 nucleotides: TGTGCCAGCAGCGTAGTCCGGGGAGACACAGATACGCAGTATTTT.

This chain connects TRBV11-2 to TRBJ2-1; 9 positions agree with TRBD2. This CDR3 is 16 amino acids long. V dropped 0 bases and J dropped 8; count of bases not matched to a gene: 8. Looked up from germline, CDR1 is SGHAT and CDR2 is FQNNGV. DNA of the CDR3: TGTGCCAGCAGCTTAGATCGTGGCGGGAGGGGGTATGAGCAGTTCTTC. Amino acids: CASSLDRGGRGYEQFF.

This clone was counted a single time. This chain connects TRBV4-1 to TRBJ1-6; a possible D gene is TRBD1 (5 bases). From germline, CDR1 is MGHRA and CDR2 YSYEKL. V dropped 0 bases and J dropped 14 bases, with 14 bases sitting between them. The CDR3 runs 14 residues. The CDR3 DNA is TGCGCCAGCAGCCAAGAGGGTGGGGGGACTTCCCTCCACTTT. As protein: CASSQEGGGTSLHF.

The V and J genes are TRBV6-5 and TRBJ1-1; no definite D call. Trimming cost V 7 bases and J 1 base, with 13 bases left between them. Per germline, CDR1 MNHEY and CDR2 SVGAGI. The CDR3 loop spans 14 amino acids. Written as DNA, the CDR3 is TGTGCCAGCACCCGGGAGTCGGGGAACACTGAAGCTTTCTTT. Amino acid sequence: CASTRESGNTEAFF.

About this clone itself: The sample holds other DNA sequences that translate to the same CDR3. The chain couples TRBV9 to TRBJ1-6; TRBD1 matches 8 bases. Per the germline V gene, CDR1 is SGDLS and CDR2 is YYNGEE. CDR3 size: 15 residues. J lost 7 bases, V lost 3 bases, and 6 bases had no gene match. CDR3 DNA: TGTGCCAGCAGCGCCGGACAGGGAGGAAATTCACCCCTCCACTTT. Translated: CASSAGQGGNSPLHF.

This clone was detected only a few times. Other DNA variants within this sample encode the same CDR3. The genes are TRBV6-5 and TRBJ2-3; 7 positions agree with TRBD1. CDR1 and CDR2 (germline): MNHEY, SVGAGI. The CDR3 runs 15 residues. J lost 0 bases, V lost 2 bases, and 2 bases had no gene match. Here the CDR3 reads CASSYRGQSTDTQYF. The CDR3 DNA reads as TGTGCCAGCAGTTACCGGGGACAGAGCACAGATACGCAGTATTTT.

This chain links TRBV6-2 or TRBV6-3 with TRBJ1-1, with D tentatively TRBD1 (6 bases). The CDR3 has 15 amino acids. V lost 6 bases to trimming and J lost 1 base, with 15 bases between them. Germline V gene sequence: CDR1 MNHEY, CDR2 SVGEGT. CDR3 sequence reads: CASRPHLQGNTEAFF. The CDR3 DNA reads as TGTGCCAGCAGACCTCATTTACAGGGGAACACTGAAGCTTTCTTT.